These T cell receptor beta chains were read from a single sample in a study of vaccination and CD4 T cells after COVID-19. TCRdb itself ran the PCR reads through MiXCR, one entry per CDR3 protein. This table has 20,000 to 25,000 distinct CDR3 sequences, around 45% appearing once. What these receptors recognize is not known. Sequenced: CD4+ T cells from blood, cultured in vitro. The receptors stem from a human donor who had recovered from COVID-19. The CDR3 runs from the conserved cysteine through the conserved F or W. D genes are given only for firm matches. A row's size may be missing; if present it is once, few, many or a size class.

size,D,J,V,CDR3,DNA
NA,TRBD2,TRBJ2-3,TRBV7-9,CASSNSGRMSTDTQYF,TGTGCCAGCAGTAATAGCGGGAGAATGAGCACAGATACGCAGTATTTT
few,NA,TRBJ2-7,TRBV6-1,CASSRSRPLYEQYF,TGTGCCAGCAGTCGATCTAGACCACTCTACGAGCAGTACTTC
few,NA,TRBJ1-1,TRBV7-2,CASTLSNRAINEAFF,TGTGCCAGCACCCTCTCCAACAGGGCGATCAATGAAGCTTTCTTT
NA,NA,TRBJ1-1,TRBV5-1,CASSLSVADTEAFF,TGCGCCAGCAGCTTGTCGGTGGCAGACACTGAAGCTTTCTTT
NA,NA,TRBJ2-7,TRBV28,CASSSSGTRSYEQYF,TGTGCCAGCAGTTCCTCCGGGACAAGATCCTACGAGCAGTACTTC
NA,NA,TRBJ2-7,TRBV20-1,CSAATGRVSSYEQYF,TGCAGTGCTGCTACAGGGAGGGTGAGCTCCTACGAGCAGTACTTC
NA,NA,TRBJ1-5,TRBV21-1,CASSKRQYNQPQHF,TGTGCCAGCAGCAAAAGACAGTACAATCAGCCCCAGCATTTT
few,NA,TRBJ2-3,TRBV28,CASSSPAGAGTDTQYF,TGTGCCAGCAGTTCCCCCGCAGGGGCGGGAACAGATACGCAGTATTTT
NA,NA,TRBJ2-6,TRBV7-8,CASYLGLISGGANVLTF,TGTGCCAGCTATCTAGGACTGATCTCCGGAGGGGCCAACGTCCTGACTTTC
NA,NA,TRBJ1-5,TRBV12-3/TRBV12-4,CASSLVVNQPQHF,TGTGCCAGCAGTTTGGTAGTCAATCAGCCCCAGCATTTT
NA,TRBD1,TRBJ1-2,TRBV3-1,CASSQEDRGGYTF,TGTGCCAGCAGCCAAGAAGACAGGGGAGGCTACACCTTC
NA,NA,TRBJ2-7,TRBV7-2,CASSRGGGSYEQYF,TGTGCCAGCAGCCGGGGTGGCGGGTCCTACGAGCAGTACTTC
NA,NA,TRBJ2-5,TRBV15,CATSRDRGGTQRRVQETQYF,TGTGCCACCAGCAGAGATAGGGGGGGGACCCAGCGACGGGTCCAAGAGACCCAGTACTTC
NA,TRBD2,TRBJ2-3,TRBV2,CASRELAGGEIDTQYF,TGTGCCAGCAGGGAACTAGCGGGGGGTGAAATAGATACGCAGTATTTT
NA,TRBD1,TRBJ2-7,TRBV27,CASSPRYRGSGFYEQYF,TGTGCCAGCAGTCCAAGATACAGGGGGTCGGGATTCTACGAGCAGTACTTC
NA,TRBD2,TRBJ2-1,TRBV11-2,CASSLAPSGRGYNEQFF,TGTGCCAGCAGCTTAGCCCCTAGCGGGAGAGGATACAATGAGCAGTTCTTC
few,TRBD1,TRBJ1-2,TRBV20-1,CSAPRPWGTGAGYTF,TGCAGTGCTCCGCGACCTTGGGGGACAGGGGCTGGCTACACCTTC
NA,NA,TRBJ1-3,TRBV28,CATTEGGNSGNTIYF,TGTGCCACCACGGAAGGGGGAAACTCTGGAAACACCATATATTTT
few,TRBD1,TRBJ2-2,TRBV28,CGSIKGADTGELFF,TGTGGATCGATAAAGGGGGCGGACACCGGGGAGCTGTTTTTT
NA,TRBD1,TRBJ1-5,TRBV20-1,CSARDGTANQPRHF,TGCAGTGCTAGAGACGGGACAGCGAATCAGCCCCGGCATTTT
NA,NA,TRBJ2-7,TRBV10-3,CAISESLAGLYF,TGTGCCATCAGTGAGTCCCTGGCGGGGTTGTACTTC
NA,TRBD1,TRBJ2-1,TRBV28,CASSRNRGLYNEQFF,TGTGCCAGCAGTCGGAATAGGGGGCTGTACAATGAGCAGTTCTTC
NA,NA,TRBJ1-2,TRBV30,CAWIQASNYGYTF,TGTGCCTGGATCCAGGCTTCTAACTATGGCTACACCTTC
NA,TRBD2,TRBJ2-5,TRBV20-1,CSASKTSGAQEIQYF,TGCAGTGCTAGTAAAACTAGCGGGGCCCAAGAGATCCAGTACTTC
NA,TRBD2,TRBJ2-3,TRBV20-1,CSARAPSGGTDTQYF,TGCAGTGCTAGAGCCCCTAGCGGGGGAACAGATACGCAGTATTTT
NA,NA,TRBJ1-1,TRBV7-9,CASSSQGRGDEAFF,TGTGCCAGCAGCTCCCAGGGCAGGGGCGATGAAGCTTTCTTT
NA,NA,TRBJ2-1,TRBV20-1,CSARDSTGPGNEQFF,TGCAGTGCTAGAGATTCCACGGGGCCGGGCAATGAGCAGTTCTTC
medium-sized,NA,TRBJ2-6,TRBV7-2,CASSLQGAGANVLTF,TGTGCCAGCAGCCTACAGGGAGCTGGGGCCAACGTCCTGACTTTC
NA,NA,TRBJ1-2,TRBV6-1,CASREQGGGYGYTF,TGTGCCAGCAGGGAACAGGGTGGGGGATATGGCTACACCTTC
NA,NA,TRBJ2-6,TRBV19,CASSSEGSGANVLTF,TGTGCCAGTAGTTCGGAGGGCTCTGGGGCCAACGTCCTGACTTTC
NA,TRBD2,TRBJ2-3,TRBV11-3,CASSFGAGGDTQYF,TGTGCCAGCAGCTTTGGCGCGGGAGGAGATACGCAGTATTTT
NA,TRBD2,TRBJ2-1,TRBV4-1,CASSQAGLAGLTDNNEQFF,TGCGCCAGCAGCCAAGCCGGACTAGCGGGCCTGACCGACAACAATGAGCAGTTCTTC
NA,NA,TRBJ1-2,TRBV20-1,CRPDKGSGYTF,TGCAGACCAGACAAGGGTAGCGGCTACACCTTC
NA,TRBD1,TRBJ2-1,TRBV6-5,CASSYSWQGVNEQFF,TGTGCCAGCAGTTACTCTTGGCAGGGGGTGAATGAGCAGTTCTTC
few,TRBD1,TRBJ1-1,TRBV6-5,CASSSLGTGNAEAFF,TGTGCCAGCAGTTCCTTAGGGACAGGTAACGCTGAAGCTTTCTTT
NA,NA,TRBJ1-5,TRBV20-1,CSARLGGGKSNQPQHF,TGCAGTGCTAGGCTAGGAGGTGGGAAGAGCAATCAGCCCCAGCATTTT
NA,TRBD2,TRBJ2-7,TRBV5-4,CASSSGLAGPGDEQYF,TGTGCCAGCAGCTCGGGACTAGCGGGCCCCGGGGACGAGCAGTACTTC
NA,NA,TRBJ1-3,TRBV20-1,CSARESGRGNTIYF,TGCAGTGCTAGAGAATCGGGACGTGGAAACACCATATATTTT
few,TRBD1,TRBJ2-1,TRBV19,CASTGTGLHNEQFF,TGTGCCAGTACGGGGACAGGGCTTCACAATGAGCAGTTCTTC
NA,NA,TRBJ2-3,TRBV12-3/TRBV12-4,CASSKTAVDTQYF,TGTGCCAGCAGTAAGACTGCCGTAGATACGCAGTATTTT
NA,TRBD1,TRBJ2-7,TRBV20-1,CRAGGTGTAYEQYF,TGCAGAGCTGGGGGGACAGGGACTGCCTACGAGCAGTACTTC
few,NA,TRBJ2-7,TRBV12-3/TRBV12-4,CATSLGAATSYEQYF,TGTGCCACCTCCCTCGGGGCAGCCACATCCTACGAGCAGTACTTC
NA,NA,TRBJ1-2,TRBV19,CASSIEGQRSYGYTF,TGTGCCAGTAGTATAGAAGGGCAACGTAGCTATGGCTACACCTTC
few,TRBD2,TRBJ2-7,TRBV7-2,CASSSRTSGRAYEQYF,TGTGCCAGCAGCTCCCGGACTAGCGGGAGGGCCTACGAGCAGTACTTC
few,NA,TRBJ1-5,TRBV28,CASTVGGIDQPQHF,TGTGCCAGCACGGTCGGGGGGATCGATCAGCCCCAGCATTTT
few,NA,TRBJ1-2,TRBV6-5,CASSYSPAGSYGYTF,TGTGCCAGCAGTTACTCCCCTGCAGGGTCCTATGGCTACACCTTC
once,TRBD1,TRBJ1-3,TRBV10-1,CASSPGTGQGISGNTIYF,TGCGCCAGCAGTCCCGGGACAGGACAGGGAATCTCTGGAAACACCATATATTTT
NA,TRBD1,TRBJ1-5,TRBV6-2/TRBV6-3,CASSTFTDRGQGQPQHF,TGTGCCAGCAGTACCTTTACCGACAGGGGGCAGGGTCAGCCCCAGCATTTT
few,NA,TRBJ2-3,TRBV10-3,CAIRAPSDTQYF,TGTGCCATCAGGGCCCCCAGCGATACGCAGTATTTT
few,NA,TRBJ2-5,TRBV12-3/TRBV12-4,CASTLGETQYF,TGTGCCAGCACCCTGGGGGAGACCCAGTACTTC
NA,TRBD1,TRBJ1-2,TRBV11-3,CASSSTGTGYGYTF,TGTGCCAGCAGCTCGACCGGGACAGGCTATGGCTACACCTTC
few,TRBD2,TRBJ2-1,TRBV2,CASSEAGGSREQFF,TGTGCCAGCAGTGAAGCGGGGGGGTCACGGGAGCAGTTCTTC
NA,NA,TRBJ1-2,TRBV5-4,CASSLEPTDRYGYTF,TGTGCCAGCAGCTTGGAACCCACAGACCGATATGGCTACACCTTC